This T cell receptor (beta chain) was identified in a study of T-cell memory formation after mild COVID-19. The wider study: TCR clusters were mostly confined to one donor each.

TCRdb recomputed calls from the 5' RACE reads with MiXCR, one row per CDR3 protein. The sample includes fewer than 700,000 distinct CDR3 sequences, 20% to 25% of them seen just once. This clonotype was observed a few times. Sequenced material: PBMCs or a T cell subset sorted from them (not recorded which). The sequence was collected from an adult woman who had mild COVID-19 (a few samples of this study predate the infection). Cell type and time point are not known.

The CDR3 loop is CASRPPGQETQYF. CDR3 DNA: TGTGCCAGCAGACCCCCGGGACAGGAGACCCAGTACTTC. This chain connects TRBV6-5 to TRBJ2-5; 7 bases are a match to TRBD1. From germline, CDR1 is MNHEY and CDR2 SVGAGI. The V segment lost 6 bases and the J segment 5 bases; nucleotides outside the gene matches: 6. The CDR3 is 13 amino acids.